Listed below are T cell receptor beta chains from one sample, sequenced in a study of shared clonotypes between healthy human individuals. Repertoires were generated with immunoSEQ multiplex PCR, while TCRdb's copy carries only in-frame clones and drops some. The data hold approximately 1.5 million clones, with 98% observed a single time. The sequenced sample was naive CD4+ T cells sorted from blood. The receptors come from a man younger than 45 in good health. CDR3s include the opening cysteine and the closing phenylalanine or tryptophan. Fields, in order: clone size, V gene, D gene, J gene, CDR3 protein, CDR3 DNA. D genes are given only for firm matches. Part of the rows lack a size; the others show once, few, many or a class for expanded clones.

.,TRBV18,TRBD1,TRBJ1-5,CASSPGQGVRQPQHF,TGTGCCAGCTCACCGGGACAGGGTGTGCGTCAGCCCCAGCATTTT
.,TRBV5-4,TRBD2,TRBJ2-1,CASSPGLAGLNEQFF,TGTGCCAGCAGCCCCGGACTAGCGGGGCTTAATGAGCAGTTCTTC
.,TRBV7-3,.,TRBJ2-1,CASSYVPSSLGYNEQFF,TGTGCCAGCAGCTACGTCCCCTCAAGTTTGGGCTACAATGAGCAGTTCTTC
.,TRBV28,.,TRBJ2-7,CASSLPGAGSYEQYF,TGTGCCAGCAGTTTACCGGGAGCTGGCTCCTACGAGCAGTACTTC
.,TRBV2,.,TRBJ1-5,CASSAGGFQPQHF,TGTGCCAGCAGTGCGGGGGGTTTCCAGCCCCAGCATTTT
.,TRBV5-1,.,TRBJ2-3,CASSLYGTGTTDTQYF,TGCGCCAGCAGCTTGTATGGAACCGGGACCACAGATACGCAGTATTTT
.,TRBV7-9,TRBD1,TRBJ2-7,CASSADRVAYEQYF,TGTGCCAGCAGCGCCGACAGGGTCGCCTACGAGCAGTACTTC
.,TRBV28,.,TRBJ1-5,CASSLDSYQPQHF,TGTGCCAGCAGCCTAGACAGCTATCAGCCCCAGCATTTT
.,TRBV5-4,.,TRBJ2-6,CASSLSGANVLTF,TGTGCCAGCAGCTTGTCTGGGGCCAACGTCCTGACTTTC
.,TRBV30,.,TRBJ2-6,CAWSQGSGANVLTF,TGTGCCTGGAGTCAAGGCTCTGGGGCCAACGTCCTGACTTTC
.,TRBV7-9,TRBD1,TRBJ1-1,CASSLEGTASPEAFF,TGTGCCAGCAGCTTAGAGGGGACAGCTTCTCCTGAAGCTTTCTTT
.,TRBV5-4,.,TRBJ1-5,CASSPGAESNQPQHF,TGTGCCAGCAGCCCTGGGGCGGAGAGCAATCAGCCCCAGCATTTT
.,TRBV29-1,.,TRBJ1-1,CSVDLRGGKAEAFF,TGCAGCGTTGATCTCCGAGGAGGTAAGGCTGAAGCTTTCTTT
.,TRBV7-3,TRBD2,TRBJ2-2,CASSYTRTSGSGELFF,TGTGCCAGCAGCTATACGCGGACTAGCGGATCCGGGGAGCTGTTTTTT
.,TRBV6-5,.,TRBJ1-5,CASRRDSFGPQHF,TGTGCCAGCAGACGCGACAGCTTTGGGCCCCAGCATTTT
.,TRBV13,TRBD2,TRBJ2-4,CASSRQTSGRVNIQYF,TGTGCCAGCAGCCGACAGACTAGCGGGAGAGTGAACATTCAGTACTTC
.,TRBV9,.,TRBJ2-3,CASSELADTDTQYF,TGTGCCAGCAGCGAGCTAGCTGACACAGATACGCAGTATTTT
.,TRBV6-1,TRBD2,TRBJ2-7,CATRLAGAYEQYF,TGTGCCACCAGACTAGCGGGAGCCTACGAGCAGTACTTC
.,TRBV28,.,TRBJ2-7,CASSIGIRYEQYF,TGTGCCAGCAGCATCGGGATCCGCTACGAGCAGTACTTC
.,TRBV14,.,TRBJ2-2,CASSQRQLNTGELFF,TGTGCCAGCAGCCAACGGCAGTTGAACACCGGGGAGCTGTTTTTT
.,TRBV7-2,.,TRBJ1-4,CASSLDFAATNEKLFF,TGTGCCAGCAGCTTAGATTTTGCAGCAACTAATGAAAAACTGTTTTTT
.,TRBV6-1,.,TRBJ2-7,CASSVTSYEQYF,TGTGCCAGCAGTGTTACCTCCTACGAGCAGTACTTC
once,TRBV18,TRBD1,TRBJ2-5,CASSQGQGRLETQYF,TGTGCCAGCTCGCAGGGACAGGGGAGGTTGGAGACCCAGTACTTC
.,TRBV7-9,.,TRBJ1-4,CASGWQGNEKLFF,TGTGCCAGCGGGTGGCAGGGGAATGAAAAACTGTTTTTT
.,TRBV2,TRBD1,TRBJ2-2,CASSGTALNTGELFF,TGTGCCAGCAGCGGGACAGCTTTGAACACCGGGGAGCTGTTTTTT
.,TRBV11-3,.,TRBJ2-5,CASSLAGGGQGKETQYF,TGTGCCAGCAGCCTCGCTGGAGGGGGGCAGGGGAAAGAGACCCAGTACTTC
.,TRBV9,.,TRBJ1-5,CASSVAGGNQPQHF,TGTGCCAGCAGCGTAGCGGGAGGCAATCAGCCCCAGCATTTT
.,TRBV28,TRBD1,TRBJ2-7,CARTSPRTGGYEQYF,TGTGCCAGGACCTCCCCCAGGACAGGGGGCTACGAGCAGTACTTC
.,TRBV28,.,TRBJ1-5,CASTDGVQPQHF,TGTGCCAGCACGGACGGGGTCCAGCCCCAGCATTTT
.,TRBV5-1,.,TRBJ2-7,CASSSTPGYEQYF,TGCGCCAGCAGCTCCACTCCAGGGTACGAGCAGTACTTC
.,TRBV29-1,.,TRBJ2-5,CSGEEGGSETQYF,TGCAGCGGCGAAGAAGGTGGCTCGGAGACCCAGTACTTC
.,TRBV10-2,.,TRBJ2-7,CASRRGSYEQYF,TGCGCCAGCAGACGGGGGAGCTACGAGCAGTACTTC
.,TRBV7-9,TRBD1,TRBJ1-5,CASSLDLQGTSNQPQHF,TGTGCCAGCAGCTTAGACCTACAGGGGACTAGCAATCAGCCCCAGCATTTT
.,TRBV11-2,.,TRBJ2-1,CASRGLSYNEQFF,TGTGCCAGCAGGGGACTTTCCTACAATGAGCAGTTCTTC
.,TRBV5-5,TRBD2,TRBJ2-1,CASSLILAGYNEQFF,TGTGCCAGCAGCCTCATACTAGCGGGATACAATGAGCAGTTCTTC
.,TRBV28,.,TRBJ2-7,CASSGPPLEGSEQYF,TGTGCCAGCAGCGGCCCCCCCCTAGAAGGCTCCGAGCAGTACTTC
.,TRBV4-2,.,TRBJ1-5,CASSPRGGDRQPQHF,TGTGCCAGCAGCCCACGGGGAGGGGATCGGCAGCCCCAGCATTTT
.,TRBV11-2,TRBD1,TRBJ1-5,CASSLNLDRKQPQHF,TGTGCCAGCAGCTTAAATCTGGACAGGAAACAGCCCCAGCATTTT
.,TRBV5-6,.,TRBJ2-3,CASSLTRLDTQYF,TGTGCCAGCAGTTTGACTAGGTTGGATACGCAGTATTTT
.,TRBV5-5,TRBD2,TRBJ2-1,CASSYSGSRNEQFF,TGTGCCAGCAGTTATAGCGGGAGCCGCAATGAGCAGTTCTTC